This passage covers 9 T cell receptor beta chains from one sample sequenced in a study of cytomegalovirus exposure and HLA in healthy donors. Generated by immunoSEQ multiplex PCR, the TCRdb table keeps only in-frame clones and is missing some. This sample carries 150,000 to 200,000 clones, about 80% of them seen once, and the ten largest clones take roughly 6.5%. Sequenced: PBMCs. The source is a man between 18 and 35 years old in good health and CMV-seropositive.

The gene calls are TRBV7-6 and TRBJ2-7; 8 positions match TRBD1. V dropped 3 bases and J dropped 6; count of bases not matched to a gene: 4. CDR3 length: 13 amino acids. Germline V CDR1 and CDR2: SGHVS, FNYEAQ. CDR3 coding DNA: TGTGCCAGCAGCTTGGGAACAGGGGGCGAGCAGTACTTC. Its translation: CASSLGTGGEQYF.

CDR3 protein: CASCSGRNVGGELFF. The DNA for the CDR3 is TGTGCCAGTTGTAGCGGGAGGAATGTGGGCGGGGAGCTGTTTTTT. The genes are TRBV19 and TRBJ2-2; TRBD2 matches 10 bases. V dropped 8 bases and J dropped 7; count of bases not matched to a gene: 10. Germline values: CDR1 LNHDA, CDR2 SQIVND (reference sequence). The CDR3 loop spans 15 amino acids.

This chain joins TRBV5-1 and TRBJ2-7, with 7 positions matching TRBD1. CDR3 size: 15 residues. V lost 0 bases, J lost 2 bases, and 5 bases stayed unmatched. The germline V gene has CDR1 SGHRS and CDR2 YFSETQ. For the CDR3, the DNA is TGCGCCAGCAGCTTGGATGGGACAGCAACCTACGAGCAGTACTTC. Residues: CASSLDGTATYEQYF. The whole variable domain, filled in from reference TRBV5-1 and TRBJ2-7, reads KAGVTQTPRYLIKTRGQQVTLSCSPISGHRSVSWYQQTPGQGLQFLFEYFSETQRNKGNFPGRFSGRQFSNSRSEMNVSTLELGDSALYLCASSLDGTATYEQYFGPGTRLTVT.

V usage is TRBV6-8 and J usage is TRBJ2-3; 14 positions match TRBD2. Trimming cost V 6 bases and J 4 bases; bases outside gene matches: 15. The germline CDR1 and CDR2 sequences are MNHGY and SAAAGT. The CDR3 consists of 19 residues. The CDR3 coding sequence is TGTGCCAGCAGCCCCGGGACTAGCGGGAGCTTTTTTTACGCAGATACGCAGTATTTT. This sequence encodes CASSPGTSGSFFYADTQYF.

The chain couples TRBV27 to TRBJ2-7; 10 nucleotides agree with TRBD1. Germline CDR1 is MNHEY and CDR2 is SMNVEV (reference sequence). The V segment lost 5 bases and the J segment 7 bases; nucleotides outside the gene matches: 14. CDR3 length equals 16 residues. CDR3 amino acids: CASSIKPGTGVGEQYF. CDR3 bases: TGTGCCAGCAGTATTAAACCCGGGACAGGGGTGGGGGAGCAGTACTTC.

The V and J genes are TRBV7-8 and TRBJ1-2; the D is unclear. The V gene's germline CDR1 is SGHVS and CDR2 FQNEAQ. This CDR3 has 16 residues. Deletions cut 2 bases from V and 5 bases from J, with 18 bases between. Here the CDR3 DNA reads TGTGCCAGCAGCTTAACCAGGCTTAGGGAGCCGTATGGCTACACCTTC. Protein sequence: CASSLTRLREPYGYTF.

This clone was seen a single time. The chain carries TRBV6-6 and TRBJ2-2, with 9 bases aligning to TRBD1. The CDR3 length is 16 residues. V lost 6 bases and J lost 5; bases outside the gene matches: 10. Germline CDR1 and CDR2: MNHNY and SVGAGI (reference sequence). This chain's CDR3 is CASSPLGQGGTGELFF. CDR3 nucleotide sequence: TGTGCCAGCAGCCCACTGGGACAGGGAGGGACCGGGGAGCTGTTTTTT.

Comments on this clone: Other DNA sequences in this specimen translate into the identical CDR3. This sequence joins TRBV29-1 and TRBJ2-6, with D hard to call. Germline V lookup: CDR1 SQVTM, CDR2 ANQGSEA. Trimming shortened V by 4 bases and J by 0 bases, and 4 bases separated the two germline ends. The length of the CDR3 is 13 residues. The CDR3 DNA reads TGCAGCGTTGCAGGCTCTGGGGCCAACGTCCTGACTTTC. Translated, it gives CSVAGSGANVLTF. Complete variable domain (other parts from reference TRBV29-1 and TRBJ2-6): SAVISQKPSRDICQRGTSLTIQCQVDSQVTMMFWYRQQPGQSLTLIATANQGSEATYESGFVIDKFPISRPNLTFSTLTVSNMSPEDSSIYLCSVAGSGANVLTFGAGSRLTVL.

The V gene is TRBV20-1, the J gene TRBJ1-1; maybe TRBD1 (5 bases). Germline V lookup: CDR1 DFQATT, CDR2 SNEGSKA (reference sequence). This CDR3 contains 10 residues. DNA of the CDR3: TGCAGCGCCTGGACACCTGAAGCTTTCTTT. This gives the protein CSAWTPEAFF.